These 24 T cell receptor beta chains originate from one sample sequenced in a study of early T cells in non-severe SARS-CoV-2 infection. TCRdb reanalysed the 5' RACE reads using MiXCR and keeps one entry per CDR3 protein. Seen here are approximately 50,000 distinct CDR3 sequences, approximately 11% observed once, and the top ten hold 13%. Sequencing was performed on whole blood. All receptors derive from an adult who was a healthcare worker with PCR-confirmed SARS-CoV-2 infection or an uninfected control (not recorded which).

This clonotype was counted a few times. V usage is TRBV29-1 and J usage is TRBJ2-1, with a weak D call TRBD2 (5 bases). This CDR3 is built from 12 residues. Germline CDR1 SQVTM, CDR2 ANQGSEA. CDR3 in amino acids: CSINGIYNEQFF. DNA of the CDR3: TGCTCCATTAACGGGATCTACAATGAGCAGTTCTTC.

This chain uses TRBV20-1 with TRBJ1-5; D is possibly TRBD1 (6 bases). The CDR3 contains 13 residues. V was cut by 3 bases and J by 9 bases, with 15 bases left in between. Germline lookup yields CDR1 DFQATT and CDR2 SNEGSKA (reference sequence). The CDR3 loop reads CSASAGRGMPQHF. CDR3 sequence (DNA): TGCAGTGCTAGTGCCGGCAGGGGAATGCCCCAGCATTTT.

This clonotype was seen many times. The gene calls are TRBV11-3 and TRBJ2-2; D is perhaps TRBD2 (6 bases). CDR3 size: 14 residues. Trimming took 3 bases from V and 3 from J, leaving 8 bases between them. Germline loops: CDR1 SGHNT, CDR2 YENEEA. CDR3 loop: CASSLGEDTGELFF. The CDR3 coding sequence is TGTGCCAGCAGCTTGGGGGAGGACACCGGGGAGCTGTTTTTT. Variable domain in full (rest from reference TRBV11-3 and TRBJ2-2): EAGVVQSPRYKIIEKKQPVAFWCNPISGHNTLYWYLQNLGQGPELLIRYENEEAVDDSQLPKDRFSAERLKGVDSTLKIQPAELGDSAVYLCASSLGEDTGELFFGEGSRLTVL.

This clonotype occurred many times. The V gene is TRBV5-1, the J gene TRBJ2-2; a weak D match, TRBD2 (6 bases). Trimming shortened V by 3 bases and J by 5 bases, and 14 bases separated the two germline ends. Germline V gene lookup returns CDR1 SGHRS and CDR2 YFSETQ. The CDR3 contains 15 residues. CDR3 in DNA: TGCGCCAGCAGCTGGGGACCCGGAGGGACCGGGGAGCTGTTTTTT. Translated, it gives CASSWGPGGTGELFF.

The J gene is TRBJ2-1, the V gene TRBV20-1, with 10 bases identical to TRBD2. J was trimmed by 6 bases and V by 6 bases; bases with no gene match: 8. The CDR3 has 14 residues. CDR1 and CDR2 (germline): DFQATT, SNEGSKA (reference sequence). As DNA, the CDR3 is TGCAGTGCAGAGAGCGGGAGGGCCGTCAATGAGCAGTTCTTC. Translated, it gives CSAESGRAVNEQFF.

This clonotype was counted a few times. V gene TRBV2 combines with J gene TRBJ2-1; D is uncertain. Germline V CDR1 and CDR2: SNHLY, FYNNEI. The CDR3 totals 10 residues. Between the trimmed V and J ends, which lost 7 bases and 9 bases, there was a span of 7 bases. CDR3 sequence (DNA): TGTGCCAGCATGGGCGGTGAGCAGTTCTTC. It translates to CASMGGEQFF.

V gene TRBV5-1 combines with J gene TRBJ2-6, with D possibly matching TRBD2 (6 bases). Germline-derived CDR1 and CDR2 are SGHRS and YFSETQ. CDR3 size: 16 residues. The V end lost 2 bases, the J end lost 4 bases, and 13 bases lay between the germline ends. DNA of the CDR3: TGCGCCAGCAGCTTTGGTCGCGGGACCGGGGCCAACGTCCTGACTTTC. It is translated as CASSFGRGTGANVLTF.

This rearrangement joins TRBV18 to TRBJ2-5; D is possibly TRBD1 (5 bases). The CDR3 is 14 amino acids. CDR1 is KGHSH and CDR2 is LQKENI in the germline V gene. The V gene lost 2 bases and the J gene lost 5 bases, with 12 bases spanning the gap. CDR3 sequence: CASSPRGSRETQYF. The DNA for the CDR3 is TGTGCCAGCTCACCAAGGGGTAGTCGGGAGACCCAGTACTTC. Combining the CDR3 with reference TRBV18 and TRBJ2-5 gives the whole variable domain NAGVMQNPRHLVRRRGQEARLRCSPMKGHSHVYWYRQLPEEGLKFMVYLQKENIIDESGMPKERFSAEFPKEGPSILRIQQVVRGDSAAYFCASSPRGSRETQYFGPGTRLLVL.

This clonotype came up many times. The J gene is TRBJ2-2, the V gene TRBV20-1, with D tentatively TRBD2 (6 bases). V lost 6 bases to trimming and J lost 4 bases, with 18 bases between them. The V gene's germline CDR1 is DFQATT and CDR2 SNEGSKA (reference sequence). The CDR3 consists of 15 residues. CDR3 nucleotide sequence: TGCAGTGCCCAGAAAGAGACTAGTTCCACCGGGGAGCTGTTTTTT. It yields the protein CSAQKETSSTGELFF.

This clonotype appeared a few times. The chain couples TRBV7-2 to TRBJ1-2; the D is unclear. Between the trimmed V and J ends, which lost 3 bases and 8 bases, there was a span of 16 bases. Looked up from germline, CDR1 is SGHTA and CDR2 is FQGNSA. This CDR3 has 14 amino acids. DNA of the CDR3: TGTGCCAGCAGCTTTCGACCCCACGGCCACGGCTACACCTTC. Its protein product is CASSFRPHGHGYTF.

The chain recombines TRBV18 with TRBJ1-5; D not resolved. V was clipped by 4 bases and J by 3 bases, with 10 bases between them. Per the germline V gene, CDR1 is KGHSH and CDR2 is LQKENI. The CDR3 length is 14 residues. In DNA, the CDR3 is TGTGCCAGCTCACGAGGAGGGAACAATCAGCCCCAGCATTTT. Translating gives CASSRGGNNQPQHF.

This clonotype has only a few counts. The chain employs TRBV27 and TRBJ2-3; TRBD2 agrees at 8 bases. The CDR3 is made up of 15 amino acids. The germline V gene has CDR1 MNHEY and CDR2 SMNVEV (reference sequence). The V segment lost 5 bases and the J segment 2 bases; nucleotides outside the gene matches: 6. The CDR3 here is CASSPRTSTTDTQYF. CDR3 bases: TGTGCCAGCAGTCCCCGGACTAGCACCACAGATACGCAGTATTTT.

This clonotype was observed many times. The J gene is TRBJ2-2, the V gene TRBV12-3 or TRBV12-4, with TRBD1 identical over 9 bases. Losses at the gene ends were 7 bases for V and 7 bases for J; bases not matched to a gene: 7. This CDR3 is 14 amino acids long. CDR3 residues: CASKPGQGVGELFF. The DNA of the CDR3 is TGTGCCAGCAAACCGGGACAGGGCGTCGGGGAGCTGTTTTTT.

This clonotype has a count of ten or more. The chain combines TRBV12-3 or TRBV12-4 with TRBJ1-1; TRBD1 matches 7 bases. After removal of 8 bases from V and 4 bases from J, the junction contained 13 bases not matched to a gene. The CDR3 has 15 residues. The CDR3 loop is CASGPTFDRATEAFF. The CDR3, as DNA: TGTGCCAGCGGGCCCACCTTTGACAGGGCCACTGAAGCTTTCTTT.

In this sample, this clonotype turned up a few times. This sequence joins TRBV19 and TRBJ2-5; D is undetermined. The CDR3 runs 13 residues. V gave up 3 bases and J gave up 3 bases, with 8 bases separating them. The V gene's germline CDR1 is LNHDA and CDR2 SQIVND (reference sequence). The CDR3 reads CASSIYGEETQYF. CDR3 DNA sequence: TGTGCCAGTAGTATTTATGGGGAAGAGACCCAGTACTTC.

Many counts were recorded for this clonotype. The chain carries TRBV6-6 and TRBJ2-5; 7 nucleotides line up with TRBD2. V lost 6 bases and J lost 9; bases outside the gene matches: 19. There are 16 residues in the CDR3. Germline values: CDR1 MNHNY, CDR2 SVGAGI (reference sequence). In DNA, the CDR3 is TGTGCCAGCAGCGAGACTAAGCGGGACTTGGCGAGACCCCAGTACTTC. It encodes CASSETKRDLARPQYF.

The CDR3 DNA is TGTGCCAGCAGTTTAGCGCTACAGGCGGGCGGCTACACCTTC. The encoded protein is CASSLALQAGGYTF. This chain links TRBV12-3 or TRBV12-4 with TRBJ1-2, with D possibly being TRBD1 (5 bases). V lost 0 bases and J lost 8, with 13 bases in between. The CDR3 sequence is 14 residues long.

This clonotype was recorded many times. The chain combines TRBV5-1 with TRBJ2-7; D is undetermined. Germline CDR1 is SGHRS and CDR2 is YFSETQ. The CDR3 spans 15 residues. V was cut by 1 base and J by 0 bases, with 11 bases left in between. CDR3 in amino acids: CASSLFLGRSYEQYF. CDR3 sequence (DNA): TGCGCCAGCAGCTTGTTCCTCGGGCGCTCCTACGAGCAGTACTTC. The complete variable domain, with remaining parts taken from reference TRBV5-1 and TRBJ2-7, reads KAGVTQTPRYLIKTRGQQVTLSCSPISGHRSVSWYQQTPGQGLQFLFEYFSETQRNKGNFPGRFSGRQFSNSRSEMNVSTLELGDSALYLCASSLFLGRSYEQYFGPGTRLTVT.

This clonotype was recorded many times. The rearrangement links TRBV7-3 to TRBJ2-5; 7 nucleotides line up with TRBD2. This CDR3 is built from 15 residues. CDR1 SGHTA and CDR2 FQGTGA come from the germline V gene. V dropped 5 bases and J dropped 2; count of bases not matched to a gene: 8. The CDR3 region is CASSKERGRQETQYF. The DNA for the CDR3 is TGTGCCAGCAGCAAAGAGCGGGGACGTCAAGAGACCCAGTACTTC.

The table lists this clonotype with many counts. The chain uses TRBV7-9 and TRBJ2-1; 7 nucleotides align to TRBD2. Per germline, CDR1 SEHNR and CDR2 FQNEAQ (reference sequence). Germline trimming cut 5 bases from V and 7 bases from J; bases unmatched to any gene: 11. This CDR3 comprises 15 residues. The CDR3 is CASSPAVAGVNEQFF. The CDR3 DNA reads as TGTGCCAGCAGCCCGGCAGTTGCGGGGGTGAATGAGCAGTTCTTC.

The chain links TRBV4-3 to TRBJ2-3; D is possibly TRBD1 (6 bases). This CDR3 is 15 amino acids long. The germline gives CDR1 LGHNA, CDR2 YSLEER. V dropped 4 bases and J dropped 10 bases, with 21 bases sitting between them. The CDR3 DNA reads TGCGCCAGCAGCCCCAAGCCCGCCACCCCAGGGGCGCAGTATTTT. Protein product: CASSPKPATPGAQYF.

In this sample, this clonotype turned up many times. V gene TRBV20-1 combines with J gene TRBJ1-5; weak D call: TRBD1 (6 bases). V dropped 6 bases and J dropped 0 bases, with 12 bases sitting between them. CDR3 size: 14 residues. Germline V gene lookup returns CDR1 DFQATT and CDR2 SNEGSKA (reference sequence). This chain's CDR3 is CSAGTLNSNQPQHF. CDR3 DNA sequence: TGCAGTGCCGGGACACTTAATAGCAATCAGCCCCAGCATTTT.

This clonotype is categorized as medium-sized (0.01 to 0.1%). The J gene is TRBJ1-3, the V gene TRBV7-6; D ambiguous. Germline CDR1 SGHVS, CDR2 FNYEAQ. The V end lost 5 bases, the J end lost 4 bases, and 12 bases lay between the germline ends. The CDR3 consists of 14 residues. As DNA, the CDR3 is TGTGCCAGCAGCCGGGGTGGGTCAGGAAACACCATATATTTT. It yields the protein CASSRGGSGNTIYF.

The chain combines TRBV23-1 with TRBJ2-3; TRBD1 might be the D (5 bases). TRBV23-1 is annotated as an ORF whose role is uncertain. V was pared by 2 bases and J by 2 bases, with 14 bases between. This CDR3 contains 16 residues. The CDR3 sequence: CASSQPGHRDTDTQYF. Here the CDR3 DNA reads TGCGCCAGCAGTCAACCCGGACACCGCGACACAGATACGCAGTATTTT.